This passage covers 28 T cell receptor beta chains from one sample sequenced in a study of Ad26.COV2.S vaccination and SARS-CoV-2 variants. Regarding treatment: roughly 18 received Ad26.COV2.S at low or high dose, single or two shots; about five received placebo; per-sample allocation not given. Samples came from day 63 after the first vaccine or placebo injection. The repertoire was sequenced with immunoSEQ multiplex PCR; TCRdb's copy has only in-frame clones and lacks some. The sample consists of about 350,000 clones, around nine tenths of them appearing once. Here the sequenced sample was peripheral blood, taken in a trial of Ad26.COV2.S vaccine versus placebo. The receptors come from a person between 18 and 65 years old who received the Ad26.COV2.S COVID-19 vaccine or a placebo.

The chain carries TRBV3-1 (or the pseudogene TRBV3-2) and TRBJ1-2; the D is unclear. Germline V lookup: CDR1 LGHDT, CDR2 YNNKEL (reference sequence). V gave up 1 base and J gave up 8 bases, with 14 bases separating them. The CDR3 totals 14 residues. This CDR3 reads CASSQGGVLGGYTF. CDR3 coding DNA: TGTGCCAGCAGCCAAGGCGGGGTACTCGGGGGCTACACCTTC.

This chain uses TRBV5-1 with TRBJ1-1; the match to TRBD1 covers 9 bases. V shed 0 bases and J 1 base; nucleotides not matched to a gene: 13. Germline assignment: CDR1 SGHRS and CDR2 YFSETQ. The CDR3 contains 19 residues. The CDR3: CASSLGQGVTYLENTEAFF. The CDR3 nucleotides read TGCGCCAGCAGCTTGGGACAGGGGGTGACGTACCTCGAGAACACTGAAGCTTTCTTT.

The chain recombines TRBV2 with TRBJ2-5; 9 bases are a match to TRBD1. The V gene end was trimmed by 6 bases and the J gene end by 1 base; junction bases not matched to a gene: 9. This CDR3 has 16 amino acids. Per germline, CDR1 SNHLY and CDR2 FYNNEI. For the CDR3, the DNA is TGTGCCAGCAGCTGGGACAGGGTAGGGGGCCAAGAGACCCAGTACTTC. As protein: CASSWDRVGGQETQYF.

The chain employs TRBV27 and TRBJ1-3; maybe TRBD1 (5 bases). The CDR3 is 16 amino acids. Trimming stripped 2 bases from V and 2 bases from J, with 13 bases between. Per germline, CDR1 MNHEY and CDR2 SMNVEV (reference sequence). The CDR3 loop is CASSLNGGGTGNTIYF. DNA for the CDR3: TGTGCCAGCAGTTTAAACGGGGGAGGAACTGGAAACACCATATATTTT.

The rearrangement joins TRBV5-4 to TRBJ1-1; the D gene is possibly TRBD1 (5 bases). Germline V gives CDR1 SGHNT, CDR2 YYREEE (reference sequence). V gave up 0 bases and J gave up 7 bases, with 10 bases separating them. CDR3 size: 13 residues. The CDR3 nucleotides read TGTGCCAGCAGCTTGGAGGGGATGGGTGAAGCTTTCTTT. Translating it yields CASSLEGMGEAFF.

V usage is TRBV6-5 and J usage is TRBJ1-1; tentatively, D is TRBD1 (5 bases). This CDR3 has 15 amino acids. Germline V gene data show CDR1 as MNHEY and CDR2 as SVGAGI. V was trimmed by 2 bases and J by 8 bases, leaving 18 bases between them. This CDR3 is CASSYKPPTGTEAFF. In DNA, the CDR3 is TGTGCCAGCAGTTACAAACCACCTACCGGGACGGAAGCTTTCTTT.

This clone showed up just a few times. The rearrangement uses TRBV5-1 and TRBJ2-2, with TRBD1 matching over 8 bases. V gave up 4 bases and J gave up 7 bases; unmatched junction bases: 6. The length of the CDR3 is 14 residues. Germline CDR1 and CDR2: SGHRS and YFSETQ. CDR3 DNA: TGCGCCAGCAGCCACGACAGGGGAGACGGGGAGCTGTTTTTT. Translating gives CASSHDRGDGELFF. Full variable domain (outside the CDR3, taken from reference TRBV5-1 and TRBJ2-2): KAGVTQTPRYLIKTRGQQVTLSCSPISGHRSVSWYQQTPGQGLQFLFEYFSETQRNKGNFPGRFSGRQFSNSRSEMNVSTLELGDSALYLCASSHDRGDGELFFGEGSRLTVL.

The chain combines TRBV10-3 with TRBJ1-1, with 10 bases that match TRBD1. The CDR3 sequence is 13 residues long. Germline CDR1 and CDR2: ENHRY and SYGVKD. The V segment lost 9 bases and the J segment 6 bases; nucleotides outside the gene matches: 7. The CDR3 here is CAIGDRGRPEAFF. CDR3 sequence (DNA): TGTGCCATTGGTGACAGGGGGCGTCCTGAAGCTTTCTTT.

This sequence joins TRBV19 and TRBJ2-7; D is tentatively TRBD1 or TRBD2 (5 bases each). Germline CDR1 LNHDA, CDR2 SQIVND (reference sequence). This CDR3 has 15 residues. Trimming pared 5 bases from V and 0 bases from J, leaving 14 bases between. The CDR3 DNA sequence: TGTGCCAGTAGTGGAGCGCAGGGAGTCTCCTACGAGCAGTACTTC. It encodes CASSGAQGVSYEQYF.

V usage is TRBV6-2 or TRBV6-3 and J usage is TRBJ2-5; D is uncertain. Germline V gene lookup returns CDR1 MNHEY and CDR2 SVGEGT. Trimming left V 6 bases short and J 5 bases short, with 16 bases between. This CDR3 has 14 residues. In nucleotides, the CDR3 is TGTGCCAGCAGCACTTACCCCGGGCGGGAGACCCAGTACTTC. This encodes CASSTYPGRETQYF.

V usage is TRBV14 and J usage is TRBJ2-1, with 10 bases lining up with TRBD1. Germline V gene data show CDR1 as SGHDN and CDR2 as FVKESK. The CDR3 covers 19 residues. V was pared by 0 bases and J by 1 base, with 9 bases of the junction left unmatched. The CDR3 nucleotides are TGTGCCAGCAGCCAAGATTGGGGACAGGGGAAAGGATCCTACAATGAGCAGTTCTTC. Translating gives CASSQDWGQGKGSYNEQFF.

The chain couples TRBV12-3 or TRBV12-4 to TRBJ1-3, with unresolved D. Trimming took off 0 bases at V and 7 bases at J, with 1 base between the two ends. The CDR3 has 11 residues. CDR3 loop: CASSLANTIYF. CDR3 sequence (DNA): TGTGCCAGCAGTTTAGCGAACACCATATATTTT.

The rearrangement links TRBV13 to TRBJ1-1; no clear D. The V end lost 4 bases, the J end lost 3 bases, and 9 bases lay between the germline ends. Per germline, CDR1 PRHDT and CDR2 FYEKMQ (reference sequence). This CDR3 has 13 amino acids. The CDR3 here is CASSSLRYTEAFF. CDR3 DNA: TGTGCCAGCAGCTCGCTCAGGTACACTGAAGCTTTCTTT.

The CDR3 region is CASSLSVNTEAFF. The CDR3 DNA follows: TGTGCCAGCAGCTTATCCGTGAACACTGAAGCTTTCTTT. J is TRBJ1-1 and V is TRBV7-2; D is uncertain. Germline V gene data show CDR1 as SGHTA and CDR2 as FQGNSA. With 2 bases removed from V and 0 bases from J, the gap between germline ends came to 4 bases. The length of the CDR3 is 13 residues.

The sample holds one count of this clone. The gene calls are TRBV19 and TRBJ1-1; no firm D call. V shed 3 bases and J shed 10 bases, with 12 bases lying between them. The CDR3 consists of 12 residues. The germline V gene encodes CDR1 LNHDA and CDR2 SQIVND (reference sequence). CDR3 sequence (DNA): TGTGCCAGTAGTATCAAGTACCGGGGAGCTTTCTTT. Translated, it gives CASSIKYRGAFF. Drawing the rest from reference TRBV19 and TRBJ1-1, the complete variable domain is DGGITQSPKYLFRKEGQNVTLSCEQNLNHDAMYWYRQDPGQGLRLIYYSQIVNDFQKGDIAEGYSVSREKKESFPLTVTSAQKNPTAFYLCASSIKYRGAFFGQGTRLTVV.

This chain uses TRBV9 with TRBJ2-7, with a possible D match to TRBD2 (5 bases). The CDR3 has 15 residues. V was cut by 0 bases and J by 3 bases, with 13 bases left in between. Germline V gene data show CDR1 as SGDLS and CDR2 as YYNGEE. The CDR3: CASSVESGGSYEQYF. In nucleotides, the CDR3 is TGTGCCAGCAGCGTAGAGAGCGGAGGTAGCTACGAGCAGTACTTC.

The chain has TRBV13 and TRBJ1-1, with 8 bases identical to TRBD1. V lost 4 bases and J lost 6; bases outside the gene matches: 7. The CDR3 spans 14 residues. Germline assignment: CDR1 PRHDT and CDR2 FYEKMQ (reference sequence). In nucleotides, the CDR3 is TGTGCCAGCAGCTCCACCCTGGACAGGGCTGAAGCTTTCTTT. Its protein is CASSSTLDRAEAFF. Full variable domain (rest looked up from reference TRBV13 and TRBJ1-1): AAGVIQSPRHLIKEKRETATLKCYPIPRHDTVYWYQQGPGQDPQFLISFYEKMQSDKGSIPDRFSAQQFSDYHSELNMSSLELGDSALYFCASSSTLDRAEAFFGQGTRLTVV.

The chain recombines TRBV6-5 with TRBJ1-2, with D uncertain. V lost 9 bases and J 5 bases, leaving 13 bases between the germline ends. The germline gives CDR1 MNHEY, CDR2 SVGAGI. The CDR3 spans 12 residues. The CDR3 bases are TGTGCCAGTACCCTCCGAGGATATGGCTACACCTTC. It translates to CASTLRGYGYTF.

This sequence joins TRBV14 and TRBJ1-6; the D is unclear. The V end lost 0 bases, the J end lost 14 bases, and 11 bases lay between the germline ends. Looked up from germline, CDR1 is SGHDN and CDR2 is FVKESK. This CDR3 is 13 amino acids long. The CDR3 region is CASSQDMRGALHF. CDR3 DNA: TGTGCCAGCAGCCAAGATATGAGAGGTGCCCTCCACTTT.

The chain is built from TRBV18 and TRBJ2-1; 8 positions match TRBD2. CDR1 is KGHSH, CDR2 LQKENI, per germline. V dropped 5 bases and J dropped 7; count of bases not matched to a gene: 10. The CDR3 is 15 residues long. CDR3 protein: CASSNAAVAGNEQFF. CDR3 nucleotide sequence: TGTGCCAGCTCAAATGCCGCGGTAGCGGGGAATGAGCAGTTCTTC. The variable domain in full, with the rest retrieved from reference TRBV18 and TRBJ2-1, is NAGVMQNPRHLVRRRGQEARLRCSPMKGHSHVYWYRQLPEEGLKFMVYLQKENIIDESGMPKERFSAEFPKEGPSILRIQQVVRGDSAAYFCASSNAAVAGNEQFFGPGTRLTVL.

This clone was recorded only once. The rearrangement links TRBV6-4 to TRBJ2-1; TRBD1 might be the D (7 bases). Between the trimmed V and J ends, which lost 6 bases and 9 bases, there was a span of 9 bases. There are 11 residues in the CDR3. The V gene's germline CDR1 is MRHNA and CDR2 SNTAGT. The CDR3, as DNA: TGTGCCAGCAGCCAGGGGGGTGAGCAGTTCTTC. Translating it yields CASSQGGEQFF.

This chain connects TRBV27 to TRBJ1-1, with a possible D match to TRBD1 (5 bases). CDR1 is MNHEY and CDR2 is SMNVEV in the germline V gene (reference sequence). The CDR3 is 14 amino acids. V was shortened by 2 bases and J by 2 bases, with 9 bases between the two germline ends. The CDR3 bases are TGTGCCAGCAGTTTAGTGTGGGGCAACACTGAAGCTTTCTTT. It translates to CASSLVWGNTEAFF.

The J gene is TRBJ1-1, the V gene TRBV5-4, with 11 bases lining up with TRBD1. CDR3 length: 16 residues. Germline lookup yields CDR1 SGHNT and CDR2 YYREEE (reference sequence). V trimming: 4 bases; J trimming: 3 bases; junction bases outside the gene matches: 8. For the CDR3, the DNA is TGTGCCAGCAGCCCGCGGACAGGGGGCATCGACACTGAAGCTTTCTTT. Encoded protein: CASSPRTGGIDTEAFF.

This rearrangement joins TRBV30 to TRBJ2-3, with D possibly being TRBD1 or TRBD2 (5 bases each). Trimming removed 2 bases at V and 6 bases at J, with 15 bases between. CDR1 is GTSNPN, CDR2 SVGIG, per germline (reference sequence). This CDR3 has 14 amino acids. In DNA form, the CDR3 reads TGTGCCTGGAGTCCCCGAGGGGAGAAGGATACGCAGTATTTT. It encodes CAWSPRGEKDTQYF. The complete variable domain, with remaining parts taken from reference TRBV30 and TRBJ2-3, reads SQTIHQWPATLVQPVGSPLSLECTVEGTSNPNLYWYRQAAGRGLQLLFYSVGIGQISSEVPQNLSASRPQDRQFILSSKKLLLSDSGFYLCAWSPRGEKDTQYFGPGTRLTVL.

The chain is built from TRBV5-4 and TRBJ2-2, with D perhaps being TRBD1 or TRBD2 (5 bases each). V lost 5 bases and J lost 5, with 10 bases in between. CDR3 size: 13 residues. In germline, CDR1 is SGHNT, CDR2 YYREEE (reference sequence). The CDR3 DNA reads TGTGCCAGCAGATCCGGGGCGACCGGGGAGCTGTTTTTT. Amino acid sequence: CASRSGATGELFF.

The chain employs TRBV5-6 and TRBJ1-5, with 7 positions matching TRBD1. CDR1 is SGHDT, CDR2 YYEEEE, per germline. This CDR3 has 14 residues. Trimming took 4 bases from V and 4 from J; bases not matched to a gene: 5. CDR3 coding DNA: TGTGCCAGCAGCCTGACAGGGAGGAATCAGCCCCAGCATTTT. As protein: CASSLTGRNQPQHF.

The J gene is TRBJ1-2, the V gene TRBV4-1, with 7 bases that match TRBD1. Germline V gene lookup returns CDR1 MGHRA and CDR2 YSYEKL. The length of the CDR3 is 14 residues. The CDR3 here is CPRTRPGGNYGYTF. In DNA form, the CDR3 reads TGCCCCCGCACCCGACCAGGGGGGAACTATGGCTACACCTTC.

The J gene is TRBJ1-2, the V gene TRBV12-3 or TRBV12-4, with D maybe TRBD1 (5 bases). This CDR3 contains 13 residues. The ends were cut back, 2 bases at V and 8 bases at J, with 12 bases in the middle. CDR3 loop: CASSLWGGGGYTF. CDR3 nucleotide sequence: TGTGCCAGCAGTTTATGGGGGGGAGGCGGCTACACCTTC.